These 5 T cell receptor beta chains share one sample of origin, sequenced in a study of T cells after posttransplantation cyclophosphamide. Produced via immunoSEQ multiplex PCR; TCRdb's table is partial and in-frame only. In the table there are 22,000 or so clones, 73% of which are singletons. Source material: memory CD4+ T cells sorted from PBMCs. These TCRs come from a woman aged 55-69 years in good health, CMV-negative, and a related stem cell transplant donor.

This clone appeared a few times. The J gene is TRBJ2-2, the V gene TRBV6-4; D possibly corresponds to TRBD2 (6 bases). Per the germline V gene, CDR1 is MRHNA and CDR2 is SNTAGT. V was cut by 6 bases and J by 4 bases, with 12 bases left in between. The CDR3 consists of 14 residues. CDR3 sequence: CASRPDGGTGELFF. The CDR3 DNA is TGTGCCAGCAGGCCGGACGGGGGCACCGGGGAGCTGTTTTTT.

V usage is TRBV7-2 and J usage is TRBJ1-2; D is possibly TRBD1 (6 bases). Germline loops: CDR1 SGHTA, CDR2 FQGNSA. V was pared by 5 bases and J by 2 bases, with 9 bases between. This CDR3 has 13 residues. CDR3 nucleotide sequence: TGTGCCAGCAGCCCTGACAGGAACTATGGCTACACCTTC. Its translation: CASSPDRNYGYTF.

The J gene is TRBJ1-4, the V gene TRBV27; tentatively, D is TRBD1 (6 bases). CDR1 and CDR2 (germline): MNHEY, SMNVEV (reference sequence). Trimming took 5 bases from V and 2 from J, leaving 9 bases between them. The CDR3 covers 14 residues. For the CDR3, the DNA is TGTGCCAGCAGTAGGACAGAGACTAATGAAAAACTGTTTTTT. Translating gives CASSRTETNEKLFF.

Only a few counts were recorded for this clone. The chain couples TRBV6-5 to TRBJ1-1, with 10 bases fitting TRBD1. The CDR3 is 15 amino acids. Germline V gene sequence: CDR1 MNHEY, CDR2 SVGAGI. The J segment lost 4 bases and the V segment lost 5 bases, leaving 7 bases of the junction unmatched. CDR3 protein: CASSNMGQGSTEAFF. The CDR3 nucleotides read TGTGCCAGCAGTAACATGGGACAGGGGAGCACTGAAGCTTTCTTT.

The CDR3 DNA reads as TGTGCCAGCAGTTTGGGGGGGGCCGGGACCCAGTACTTC. Translating it yields CASSLGGAGTQYF. The chain couples TRBV28 to TRBJ2-5; D possibly corresponds to TRBD2 (7 bases). The V gene lost 3 bases and the J gene lost 7 bases, with 12 bases spanning the gap. This CDR3 comprises 13 residues. CDR1 and CDR2 from the germline V gene are MDHEN and SYDVKM.